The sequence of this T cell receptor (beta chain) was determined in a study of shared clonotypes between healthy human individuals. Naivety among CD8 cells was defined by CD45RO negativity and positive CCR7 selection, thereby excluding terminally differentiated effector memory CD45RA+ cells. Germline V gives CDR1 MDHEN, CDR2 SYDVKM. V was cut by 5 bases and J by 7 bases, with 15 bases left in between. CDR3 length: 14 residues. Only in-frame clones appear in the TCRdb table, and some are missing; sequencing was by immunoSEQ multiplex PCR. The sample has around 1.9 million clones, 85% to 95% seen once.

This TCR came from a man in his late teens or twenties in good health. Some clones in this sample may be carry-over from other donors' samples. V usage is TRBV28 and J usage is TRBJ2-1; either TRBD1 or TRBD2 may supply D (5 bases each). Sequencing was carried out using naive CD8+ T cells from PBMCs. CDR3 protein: CASSHRGPPNEQFF. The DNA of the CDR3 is TGTGCCAGCAGTCACCGGGGACCTCCAAATGAGCAGTTCTTC. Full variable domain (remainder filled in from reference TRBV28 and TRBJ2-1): DVKVTQSSRYLVKRTGEKVFLECVQDMDHENMFWYRQDPGLGLRLIYFSYDVKMKEKGDIPEGYSVSREKKERFSLILESASTNQTSMYLCASSHRGPPNEQFFGPGTRLTVL.